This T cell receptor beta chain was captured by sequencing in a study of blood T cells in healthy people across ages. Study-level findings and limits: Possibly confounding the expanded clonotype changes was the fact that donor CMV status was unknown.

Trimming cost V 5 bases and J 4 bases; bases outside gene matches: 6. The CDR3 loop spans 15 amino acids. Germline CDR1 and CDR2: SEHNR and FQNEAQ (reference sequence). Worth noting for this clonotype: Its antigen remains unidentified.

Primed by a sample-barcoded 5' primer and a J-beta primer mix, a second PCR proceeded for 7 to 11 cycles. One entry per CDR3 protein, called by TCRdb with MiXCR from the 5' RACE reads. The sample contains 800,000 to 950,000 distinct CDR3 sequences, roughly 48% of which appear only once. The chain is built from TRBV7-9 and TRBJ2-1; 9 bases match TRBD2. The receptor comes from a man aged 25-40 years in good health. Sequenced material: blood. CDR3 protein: CASSPRLAAYNEQFF. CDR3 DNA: TGTGCCAGCAGCCCTAGACTAGCGGCGTACAATGAGCAGTTCTTC.